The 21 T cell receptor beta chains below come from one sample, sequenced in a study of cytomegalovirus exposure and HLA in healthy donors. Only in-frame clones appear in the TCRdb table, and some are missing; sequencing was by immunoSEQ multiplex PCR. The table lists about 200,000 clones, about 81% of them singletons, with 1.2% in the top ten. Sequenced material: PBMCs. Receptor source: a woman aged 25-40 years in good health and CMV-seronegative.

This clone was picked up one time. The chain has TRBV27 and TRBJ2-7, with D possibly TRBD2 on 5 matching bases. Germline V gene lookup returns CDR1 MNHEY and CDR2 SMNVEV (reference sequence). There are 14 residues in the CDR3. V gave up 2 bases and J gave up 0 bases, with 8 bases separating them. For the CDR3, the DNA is TGTGCCAGCAGTTTACGAGGGAACTCCTACGAGCAGTACTTC. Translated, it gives CASSLRGNSYEQYF.

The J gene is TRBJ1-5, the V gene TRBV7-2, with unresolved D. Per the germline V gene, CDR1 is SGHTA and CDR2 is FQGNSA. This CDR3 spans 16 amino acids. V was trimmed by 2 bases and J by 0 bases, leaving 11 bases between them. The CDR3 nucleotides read TGTGCCAGCAGCTTATATCAACAGTATAGCAATCAGCCCCAGCATTTT. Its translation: CASSLYQQYSNQPQHF. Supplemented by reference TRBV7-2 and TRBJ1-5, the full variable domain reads GAGVSQSPSNKVTEKGKDVELRCDPISGHTALYWYRQSLGQGLEFLIYFQGNSAPDKSGLPSDRFSAERTGGSVSTLTIQRTQQEDSAVYLCASSLYQQYSNQPQHFGDGTRLSIL.

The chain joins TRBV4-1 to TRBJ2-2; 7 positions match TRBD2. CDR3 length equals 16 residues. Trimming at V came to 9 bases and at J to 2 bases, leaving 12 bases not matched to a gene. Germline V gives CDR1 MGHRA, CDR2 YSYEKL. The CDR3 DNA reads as TGCGCCAGAGAAGCGGGATTCCACACTAACACCGGGGAGCTGTTTTTT. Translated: CAREAGFHTNTGELFF.

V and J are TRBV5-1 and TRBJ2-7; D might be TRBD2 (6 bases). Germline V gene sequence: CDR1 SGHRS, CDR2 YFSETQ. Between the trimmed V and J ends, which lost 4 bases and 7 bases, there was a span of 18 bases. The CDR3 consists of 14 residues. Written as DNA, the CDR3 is TGCGCCAGCAGCCGGGGCGGAGGGGTGAGGGAGCAGTACTTC. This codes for CASSRGGGVREQYF.

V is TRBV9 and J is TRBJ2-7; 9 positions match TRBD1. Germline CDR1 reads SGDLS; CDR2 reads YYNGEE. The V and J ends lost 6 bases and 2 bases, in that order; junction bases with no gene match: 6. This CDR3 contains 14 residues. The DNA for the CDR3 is TGTGCCAGCACCACTGGACAGGGGCCCTACGAGCAGTACTTC. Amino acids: CASTTGQGPYEQYF. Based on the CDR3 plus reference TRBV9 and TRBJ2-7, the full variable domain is DSGVTQTPKHLITATGQRVTLRCSPRSGDLSVYWYQQSLDQGLQFLIQYYNGEERAKGNILERFSAQQFPDLHSELNLSSLELGDSALYFCASTTGQGPYEQYFGPGTRLTVT.

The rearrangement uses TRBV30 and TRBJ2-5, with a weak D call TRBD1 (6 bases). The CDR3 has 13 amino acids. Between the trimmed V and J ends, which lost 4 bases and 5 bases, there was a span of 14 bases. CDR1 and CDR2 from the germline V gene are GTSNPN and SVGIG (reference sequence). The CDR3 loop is CAWTPGASETQYF. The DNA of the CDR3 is TGTGCCTGGACCCCAGGGGCAAGCGAGACCCAGTACTTC.

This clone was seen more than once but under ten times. DNA of the CDR3: TGTGCCAGCAGCACCGACAGGGGACGGTACGAGCAGTACTTC. Its translation: CASSTDRGRYEQYF. The chain combines TRBV7-9 with TRBJ2-7; 8 bases are a match to TRBD1. The CDR3 runs to 14 residues. V trimming: 5 bases; J trimming: 4 bases; junction bases outside the gene matches: 7. CDR1 and CDR2 from the germline V gene are SEHNR and FQNEAQ (reference sequence).

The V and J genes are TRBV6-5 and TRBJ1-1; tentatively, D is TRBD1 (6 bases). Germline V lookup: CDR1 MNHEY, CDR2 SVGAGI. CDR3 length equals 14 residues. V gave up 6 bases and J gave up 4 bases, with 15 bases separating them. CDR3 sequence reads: CASRWDTRGTEAFF. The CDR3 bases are TGTGCCAGCAGGTGGGACACCCGGGGCACTGAAGCTTTCTTT.

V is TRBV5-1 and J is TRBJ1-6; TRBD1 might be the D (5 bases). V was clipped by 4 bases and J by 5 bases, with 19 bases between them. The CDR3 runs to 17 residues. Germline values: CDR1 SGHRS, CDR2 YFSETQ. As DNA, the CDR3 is TGCGCCAGCAGCCCCCGGGCGGGACGGAGCAATAATTCACCCCTCCACTTT. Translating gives CASSPRAGRSNNSPLHF. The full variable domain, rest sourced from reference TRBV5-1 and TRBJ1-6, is KAGVTQTPRYLIKTRGQQVTLSCSPISGHRSVSWYQQTPGQGLQFLFEYFSETQRNKGNFPGRFSGRQFSNSRSEMNVSTLELGDSALYLCASSPRAGRSNNSPLHFGNGTRLTVT.

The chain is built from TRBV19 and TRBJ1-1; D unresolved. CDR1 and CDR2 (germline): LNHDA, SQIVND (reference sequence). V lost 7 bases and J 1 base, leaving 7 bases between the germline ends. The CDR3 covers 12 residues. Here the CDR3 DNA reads TGTGCCAGTACGTACGGGAACACTGAAGCTTTCTTT. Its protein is CASTYGNTEAFF.

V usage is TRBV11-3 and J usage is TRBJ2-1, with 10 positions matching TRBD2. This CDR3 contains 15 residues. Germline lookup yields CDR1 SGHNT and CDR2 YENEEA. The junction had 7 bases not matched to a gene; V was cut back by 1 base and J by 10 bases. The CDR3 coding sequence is TGTGCCAGCAGCTTAGGGAATCTAGCGGGAGTGGAGCAGTTCTTC. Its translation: CASSLGNLAGVEQFF.

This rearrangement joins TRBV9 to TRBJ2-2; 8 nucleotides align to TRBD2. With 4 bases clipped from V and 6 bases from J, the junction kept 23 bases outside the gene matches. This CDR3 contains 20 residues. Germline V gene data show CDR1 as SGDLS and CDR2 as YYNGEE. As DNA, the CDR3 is TGTGCCAGCAGCTTTGGCCGGGGGCTAGCGGGCCTTCAACGCGCCGGGGAGCTGTTTTTT. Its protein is CASSFGRGLAGLQRAGELFF.

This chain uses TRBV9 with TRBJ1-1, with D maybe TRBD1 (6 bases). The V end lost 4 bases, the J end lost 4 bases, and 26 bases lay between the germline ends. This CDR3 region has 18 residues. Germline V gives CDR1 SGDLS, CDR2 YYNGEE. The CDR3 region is CASSPKAGGGGVSTEAFF. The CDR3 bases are TGTGCCAGCAGCCCCAAGGCGGGGGGCGGTGGAGTAAGCACTGAAGCTTTCTTT.

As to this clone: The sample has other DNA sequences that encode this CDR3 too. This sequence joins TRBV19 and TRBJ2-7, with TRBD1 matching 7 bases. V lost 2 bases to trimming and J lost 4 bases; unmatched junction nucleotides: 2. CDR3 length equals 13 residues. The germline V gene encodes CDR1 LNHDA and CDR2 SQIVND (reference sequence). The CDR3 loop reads CASSINRGYEQYF. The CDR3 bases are TGTGCCAGTAGTATAAACAGGGGTTACGAGCAGTACTTC.

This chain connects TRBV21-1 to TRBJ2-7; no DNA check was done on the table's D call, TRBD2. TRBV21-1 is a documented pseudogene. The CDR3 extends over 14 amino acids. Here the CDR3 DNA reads TGTGCCAGCAGCAAAGCAGCATACTCCTACGAGCAGTACTTC. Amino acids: CASSKAAYSYEQYF.

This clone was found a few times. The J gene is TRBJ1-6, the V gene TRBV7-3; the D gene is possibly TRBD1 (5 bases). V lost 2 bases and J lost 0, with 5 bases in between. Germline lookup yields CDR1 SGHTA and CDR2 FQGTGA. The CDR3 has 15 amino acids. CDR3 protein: CASSLDSSYNSPLHF. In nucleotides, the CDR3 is TGTGCCAGCAGCTTAGACAGCTCCTATAATTCACCCCTCCACTTT.

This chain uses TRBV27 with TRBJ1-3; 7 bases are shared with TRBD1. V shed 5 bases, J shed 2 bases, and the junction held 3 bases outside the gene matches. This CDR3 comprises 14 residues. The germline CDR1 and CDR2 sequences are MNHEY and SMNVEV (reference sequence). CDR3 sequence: CASSPQGAGNTIYF. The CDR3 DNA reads TGTGCCAGCAGTCCCCAGGGGGCTGGAAACACCATATATTTT.

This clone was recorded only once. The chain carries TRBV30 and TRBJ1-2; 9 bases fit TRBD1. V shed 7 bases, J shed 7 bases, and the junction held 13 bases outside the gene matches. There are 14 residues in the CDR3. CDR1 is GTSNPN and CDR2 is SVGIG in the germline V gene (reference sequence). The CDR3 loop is CAYGQGPIGGGYTF. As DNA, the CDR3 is TGTGCCTACGGACAGGGGCCTATCGGGGGTGGCTACACCTTC.

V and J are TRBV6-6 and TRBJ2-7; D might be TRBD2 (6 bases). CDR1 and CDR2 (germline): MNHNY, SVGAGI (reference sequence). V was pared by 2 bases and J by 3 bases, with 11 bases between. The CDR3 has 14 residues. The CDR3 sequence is CASSYAGPNYEQYF. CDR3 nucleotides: TGTGCCAGCAGTTACGCGGGGCCCAACTACGAGCAGTACTTC.

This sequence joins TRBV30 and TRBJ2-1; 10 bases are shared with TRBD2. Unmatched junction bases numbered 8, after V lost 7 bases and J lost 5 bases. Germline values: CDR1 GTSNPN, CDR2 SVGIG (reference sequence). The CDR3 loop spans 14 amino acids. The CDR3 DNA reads TGTGCCTTCGGGACTAGCGAGATCCACAATGAGCAGTTCTTC. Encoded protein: CAFGTSEIHNEQFF. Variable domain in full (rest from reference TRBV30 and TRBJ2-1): SQTIHQWPATLVQPVGSPLSLECTVEGTSNPNLYWYRQAAGRGLQLLFYSVGIGQISSEVPQNLSASRPQDRQFILSSKKLLLSDSGFYLCAFGTSEIHNEQFFGPGTRLTVL.

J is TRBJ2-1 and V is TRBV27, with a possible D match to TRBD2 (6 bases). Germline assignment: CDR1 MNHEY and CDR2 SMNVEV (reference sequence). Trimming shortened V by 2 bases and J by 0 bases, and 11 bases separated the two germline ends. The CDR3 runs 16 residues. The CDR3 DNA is TGTGCCAGCAGTTTAAGGGACTGGAGCTCCTACAATGAGCAGTTCTTC. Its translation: CASSLRDWSSYNEQFF.